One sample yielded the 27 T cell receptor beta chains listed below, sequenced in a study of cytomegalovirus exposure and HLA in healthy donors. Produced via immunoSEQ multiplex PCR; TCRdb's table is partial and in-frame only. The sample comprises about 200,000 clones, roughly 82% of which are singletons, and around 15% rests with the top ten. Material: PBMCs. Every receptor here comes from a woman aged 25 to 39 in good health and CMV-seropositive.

The CDR3 DNA is TGTGCCAGCAGACTGAGCGGGATGTCCGGGGAGCTGTTTTTT. This sequence encodes CASRLSGMSGELFF. This sequence joins TRBV2 and TRBJ2-2, with TRBD2 matching 7 bases. The CDR3 is made up of 14 amino acids. The V segment lost 6 bases and the J segment 6 bases; nucleotides outside the gene matches: 7. CDR1 and CDR2 (germline): SNHLY, FYNNEI.

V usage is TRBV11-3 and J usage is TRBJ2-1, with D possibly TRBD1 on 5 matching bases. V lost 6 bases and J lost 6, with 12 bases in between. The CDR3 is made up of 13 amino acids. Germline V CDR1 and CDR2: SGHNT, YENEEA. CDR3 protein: CASSIQGFNEQFF. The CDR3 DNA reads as TGTGCCAGCAGTATCCAGGGTTTCAATGAGCAGTTCTTC.

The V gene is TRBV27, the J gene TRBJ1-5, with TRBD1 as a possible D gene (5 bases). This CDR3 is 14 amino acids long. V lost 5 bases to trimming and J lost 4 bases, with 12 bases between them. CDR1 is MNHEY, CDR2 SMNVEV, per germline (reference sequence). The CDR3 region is CASSPPGLNQPQHF. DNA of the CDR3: TGTGCCAGCAGTCCCCCGGGACTTAATCAGCCCCAGCATTTT.

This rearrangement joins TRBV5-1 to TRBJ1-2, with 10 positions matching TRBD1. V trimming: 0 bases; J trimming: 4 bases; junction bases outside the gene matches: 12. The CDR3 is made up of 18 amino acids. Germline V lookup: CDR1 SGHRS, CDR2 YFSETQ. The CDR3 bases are TGCGCCAGCAGCTTGGCCGAGACAGGGGGCGGTAGAAGCTATGGCTACACCTTC. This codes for CASSLAETGGGRSYGYTF.

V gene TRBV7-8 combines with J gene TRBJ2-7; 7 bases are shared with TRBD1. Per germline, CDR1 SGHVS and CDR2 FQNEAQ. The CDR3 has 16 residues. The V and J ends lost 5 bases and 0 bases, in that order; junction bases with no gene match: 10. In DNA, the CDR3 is TGTGCCAGCAGCCCCTGGACAGGTACAAGCTCCTACGAGCAGTACTTC. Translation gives CASSPWTGTSSYEQYF. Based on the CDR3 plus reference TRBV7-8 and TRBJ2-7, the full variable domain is GAGVSQSPRYKVAKRGQDVALRCDPISGHVSLFWYQQALGQGPEFLTYFQNEAQLDKSGLPSDRFFAERPEGSVSTLKIQRTQQEDSAVYLCASSPWTGTSSYEQYFGPGTRLTVT.

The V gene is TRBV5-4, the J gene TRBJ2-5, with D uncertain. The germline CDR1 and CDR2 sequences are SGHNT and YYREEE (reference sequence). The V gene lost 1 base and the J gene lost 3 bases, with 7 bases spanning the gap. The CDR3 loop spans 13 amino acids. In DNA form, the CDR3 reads TGTGCCAGCAGCTTGAGTGCGGAAGAGACCCAGTACTTC. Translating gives CASSLSAEETQYF. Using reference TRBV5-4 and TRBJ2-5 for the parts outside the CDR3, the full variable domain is ETGVTQSPTHLIKTRGQQVTLRCSSQSGHNTVSWYQQALGQGPQFIFQYYREEENGRGNFPPRFSGLQFPNYSSELNVNALELDDSALYLCASSLSAEETQYFGPGTRLLVL.

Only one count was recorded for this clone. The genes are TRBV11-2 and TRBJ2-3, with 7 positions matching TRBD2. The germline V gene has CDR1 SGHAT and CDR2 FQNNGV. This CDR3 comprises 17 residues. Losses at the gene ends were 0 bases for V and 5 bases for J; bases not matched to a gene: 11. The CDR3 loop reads CASSLEPAGRVKDTQYF. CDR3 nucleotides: TGTGCCAGCAGCTTAGAACCAGCGGGACGCGTCAAAGATACGCAGTATTTT.

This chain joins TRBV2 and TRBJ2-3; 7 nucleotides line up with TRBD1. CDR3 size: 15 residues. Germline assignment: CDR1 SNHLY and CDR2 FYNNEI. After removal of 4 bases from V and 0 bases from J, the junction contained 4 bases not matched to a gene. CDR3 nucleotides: TGTGCCAGCAGTGGGGACAGACTAAGCACAGATACGCAGTATTTT. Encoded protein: CASSGDRLSTDTQYF.

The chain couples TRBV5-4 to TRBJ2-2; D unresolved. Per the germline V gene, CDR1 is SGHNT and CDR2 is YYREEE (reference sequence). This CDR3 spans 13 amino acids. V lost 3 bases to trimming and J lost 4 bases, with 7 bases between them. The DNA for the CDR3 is TGTGCCAGCAGCTCGGCGGCCACCGGGGAGCTGTTTTTT. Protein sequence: CASSSAATGELFF.

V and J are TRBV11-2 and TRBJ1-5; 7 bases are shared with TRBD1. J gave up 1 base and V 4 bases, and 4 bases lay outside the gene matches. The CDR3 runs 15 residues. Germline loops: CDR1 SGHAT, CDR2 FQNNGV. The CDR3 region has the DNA TGTGCCAGCAGCTCTGGACAGGCCAGCAATCAGCCCCAGCATTTT. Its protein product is CASSSGQASNQPQHF.

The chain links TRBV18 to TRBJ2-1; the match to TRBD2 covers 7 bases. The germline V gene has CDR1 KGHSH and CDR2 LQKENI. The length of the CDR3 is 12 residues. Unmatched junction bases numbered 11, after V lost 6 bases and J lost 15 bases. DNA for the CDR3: TGTGCCAGCTCGAACTCGGGAGGACGGGGGTTCTTC. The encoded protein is CASSNSGGRGFF.

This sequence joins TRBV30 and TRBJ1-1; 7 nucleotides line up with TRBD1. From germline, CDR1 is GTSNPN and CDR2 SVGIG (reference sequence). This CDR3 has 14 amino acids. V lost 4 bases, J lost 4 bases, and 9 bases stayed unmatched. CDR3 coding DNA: TGTGCCTGGATACCCATTGCAGGGGGCACTGAAGCTTTCTTT. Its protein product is CAWIPIAGGTEAFF.

Here the CDR3 DNA reads TGCGCCAGCAGTTACAATGGGAACACTGAAGCTTTCTTT. Its protein product is CASSYNGNTEAFF. The chain employs TRBV5-1 and TRBJ1-1, with unresolved D. V lost 5 bases and J 1 base, leaving 9 bases between the germline ends. There are 13 residues in the CDR3. CDR1 and CDR2 from the germline V gene are SGHRS and YFSETQ.

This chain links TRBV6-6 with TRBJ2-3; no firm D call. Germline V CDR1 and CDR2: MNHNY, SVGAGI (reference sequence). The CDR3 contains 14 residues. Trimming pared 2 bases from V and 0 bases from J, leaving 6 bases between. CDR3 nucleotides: TGTGCCAGCAGTTACGCGGCAAGCACAGATACGCAGTATTTT. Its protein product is CASSYAASTDTQYF.

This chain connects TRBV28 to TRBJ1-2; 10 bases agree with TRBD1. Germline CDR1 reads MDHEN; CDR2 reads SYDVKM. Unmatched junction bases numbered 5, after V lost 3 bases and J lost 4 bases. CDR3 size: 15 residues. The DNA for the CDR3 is TGTGCCAGCAGTTTCAGGACAGGGGGGAGCTATGGCTACACCTTC. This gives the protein CASSFRTGGSYGYTF.

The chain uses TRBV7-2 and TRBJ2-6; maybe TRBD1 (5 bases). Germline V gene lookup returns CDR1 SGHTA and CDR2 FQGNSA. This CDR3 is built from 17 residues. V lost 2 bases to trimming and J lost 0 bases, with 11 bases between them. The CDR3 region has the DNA TGTGCCAGCAGCTTACGCAGGGTTGGCTCTGGGGCCAACGTCCTGACTTTC. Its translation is CASSLRRVGSGANVLTF.

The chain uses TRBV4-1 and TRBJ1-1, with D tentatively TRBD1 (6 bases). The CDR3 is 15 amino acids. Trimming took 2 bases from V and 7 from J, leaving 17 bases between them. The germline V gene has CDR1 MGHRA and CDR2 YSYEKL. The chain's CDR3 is CASSQRTGSRSEAFF. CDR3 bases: TGCGCCAGCAGCCAACGTACAGGGTCGAGAAGTGAAGCTTTCTTT.

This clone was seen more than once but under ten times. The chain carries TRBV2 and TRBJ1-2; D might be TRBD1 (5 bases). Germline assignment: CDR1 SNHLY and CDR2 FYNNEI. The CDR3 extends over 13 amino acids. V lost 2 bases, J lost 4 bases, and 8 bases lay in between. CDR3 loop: CASSENRSYGYTF. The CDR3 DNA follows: TGTGCCAGCAGTGAAAACAGGTCCTATGGCTACACCTTC.

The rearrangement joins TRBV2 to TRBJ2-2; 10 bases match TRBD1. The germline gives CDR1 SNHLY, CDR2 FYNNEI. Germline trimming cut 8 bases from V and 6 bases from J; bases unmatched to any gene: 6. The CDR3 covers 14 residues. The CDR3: CASAATGGAGELFF. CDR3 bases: TGTGCCAGCGCTGCGACAGGGGGCGCCGGGGAGCTGTTTTTT.

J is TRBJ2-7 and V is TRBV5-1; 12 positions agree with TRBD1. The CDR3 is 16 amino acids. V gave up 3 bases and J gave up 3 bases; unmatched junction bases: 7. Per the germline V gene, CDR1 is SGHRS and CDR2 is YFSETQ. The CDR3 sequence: CASSWAGTGGHYEQYF. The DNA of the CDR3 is TGCGCCAGCAGCTGGGCCGGGACAGGGGGCCACTACGAGCAGTACTTC.

The CDR3 coding sequence is TGCGCCAGCACCCCAGGGAACTATGGCTACACCTTC. Translation: CASTPGNYGYTF. The gene calls are TRBV10-2 and TRBJ1-2; maybe TRBD1 (5 bases). Germline loops: CDR1 WSHSY, CDR2 SAAADI. This CDR3 is built from 12 residues. Trimming cost V 7 bases and J 2 bases, with 8 bases left between them.

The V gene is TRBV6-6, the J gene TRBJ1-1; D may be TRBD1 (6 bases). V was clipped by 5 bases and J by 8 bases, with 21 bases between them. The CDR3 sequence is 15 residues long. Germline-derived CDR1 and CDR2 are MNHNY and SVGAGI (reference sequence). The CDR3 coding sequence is TGTGCCAGCAGTCCATACCAGGACAGTAAAAACGAAGCTTTCTTT. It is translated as CASSPYQDSKNEAFF.

CDR3 DNA: TGTGCCAGCACTAGCGGACCTTTCTACGAGCAGTACTTC. Protein: CASTSGPFYEQYF. The chain recombines TRBV6-6 with TRBJ2-7; 7 bases line up with TRBD2. CDR3 size: 13 residues. Germline-derived CDR1 and CDR2 are MNHNY and SVGAGI (reference sequence). V was clipped by 7 bases and J by 3 bases; unmatched bases: 6.

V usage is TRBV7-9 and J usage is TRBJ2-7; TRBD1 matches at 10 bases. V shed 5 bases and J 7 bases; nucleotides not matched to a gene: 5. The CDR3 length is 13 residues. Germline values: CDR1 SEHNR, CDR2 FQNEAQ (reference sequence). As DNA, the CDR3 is TGTGCCAGCAGCCCGGGACAGGGGAGGGAGCAGTACTTC. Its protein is CASSPGQGREQYF.

CDR3 residues: CAASSGSVRDDMEKLFF. The CDR3 DNA follows: TGTGCCGCCAGCAGTGGTTCGGTCAGGGATGATATGGAAAAACTGTTTTTT. The V and J genes are TRBV2 and TRBJ1-4; a weak D match, TRBD1 (5 bases). V lost 11 bases and J lost 8, with 30 bases in between. Germline V gene lookup returns CDR1 SNHLY and CDR2 FYNNEI. The CDR3 length is 17 residues.

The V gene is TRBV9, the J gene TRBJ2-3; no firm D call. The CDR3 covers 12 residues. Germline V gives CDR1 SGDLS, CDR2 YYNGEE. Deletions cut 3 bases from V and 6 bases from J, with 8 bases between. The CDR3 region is CASSATLDTQYF. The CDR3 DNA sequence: TGTGCCAGCAGCGCCACTCTCGATACGCAGTATTTT. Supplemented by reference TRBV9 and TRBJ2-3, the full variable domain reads DSGVTQTPKHLITATGQRVTLRCSPRSGDLSVYWYQQSLDQGLQFLIQYYNGEERAKGNILERFSAQQFPDLHSELNLSSLELGDSALYFCASSATLDTQYFGPGTRLTVL.

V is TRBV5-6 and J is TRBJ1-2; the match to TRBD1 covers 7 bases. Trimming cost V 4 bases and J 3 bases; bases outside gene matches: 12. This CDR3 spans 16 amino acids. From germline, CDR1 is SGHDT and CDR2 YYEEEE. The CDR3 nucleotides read TGTGCCAGCAGCCCAGGGACAGTTTTCAACTACTATGGCTACACCTTC. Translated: CASSPGTVFNYYGYTF.